Below, 30 T cell receptor beta chains from the same sample are listed, as sequenced in a study of cytomegalovirus exposure and HLA in healthy donors. PCR involved 60 Vbeta and 13 Jbeta primers. The table came from immunoSEQ multiplex PCR; TCRdb's copy has only in-frame clones and leaves some out. The sample holds tens of thousands of clones, almost 70% seen once. What was sequenced was PBMCs. All receptors derive from a man aged 40-49 years in good health and CMV-seronegative.

This sequence joins TRBV9 and TRBJ2-1, with 8 nucleotides matching TRBD1. The CDR3 has 14 amino acids. Germline loops: CDR1 SGDLS, CDR2 YYNGEE. The junction had 1 base not matched to a gene; V was cut back by 1 base and J by 4 bases. The CDR3 region has the DNA TGTGCCAGCAGCGTAACAGGGGGTTACAATGAGCAGTTCTTC. Protein: CASSVTGGYNEQFF.

V usage is TRBV5-4 and J usage is TRBJ2-2; 9 positions match TRBD1. Germline V gives CDR1 SGHNT, CDR2 YYREEE (reference sequence). This CDR3 spans 16 amino acids. J gave up 6 bases and V 4 bases, and 10 bases lay outside the gene matches. The CDR3: CASSRSRDRVPGELFF. The DNA for the CDR3 is TGTGCCAGCAGCCGATCCCGGGACAGGGTTCCCGGGGAGCTGTTTTTT. The full variable domain, its missing parts supplied by reference TRBV5-4 and TRBJ2-2, is ETGVTQSPTHLIKTRGQQVTLRCSSQSGHNTVSWYQQALGQGPQFIFQYYREEENGRGNFPPRFSGLQFPNYSSELNVNALELDDSALYLCASSRSRDRVPGELFFGEGSRLTVL.

This clone is a singleton in its sample. V gene TRBV19 combines with J gene TRBJ1-1; TRBD1 matches 7 bases. Per the germline V gene, CDR1 is LNHDA and CDR2 is SQIVND (reference sequence). V lost 1 base and J lost 3; bases outside the gene matches: 5. The CDR3 runs 15 residues. Here the CDR3 DNA reads TGTGCCAGTAGTATAGGGCAGACAGGGTACACTGAAGCTTTCTTT. Encoded protein: CASSIGQTGYTEAFF. Together with reference TRBV19 and TRBJ1-1, the CDR3 gives the full variable domain: DGGITQSPKYLFRKEGQNVTLSCEQNLNHDAMYWYRQDPGQGLRLIYYSQIVNDFQKGDIAEGYSVSREKKESFPLTVTSAQKNPTAFYLCASSIGQTGYTEAFFGQGTRLTVV.

The genes are TRBV29-1 and TRBJ2-7; tentative D call: TRBD1 (6 bases). Germline values: CDR1 SQVTM, CDR2 ANQGSEA. The germline V and J ends were trimmed by 7 bases and 3 bases, with 13 bases remaining between them. This CDR3 is built from 12 residues. In nucleotides, the CDR3 is TGCAGCGCTGGCTTACAGGGCTACGAGCAGTACTTC. This gives the protein CSAGLQGYEQYF.

The V gene is TRBV6-5, the J gene TRBJ2-5; a possible D gene is TRBD1 (6 bases). The CDR3 extends over 15 amino acids. The V gene lost 2 bases and the J gene lost 10 bases, with 20 bases spanning the gap. The germline V gene encodes CDR1 MNHEY and CDR2 SVGAGI. The CDR3 loop reads CASSYAGGTPGSQYF. For the CDR3, the DNA is TGTGCCAGCAGTTACGCTGGGGGCACCCCAGGGAGCCAGTACTTC.

The rearrangement links TRBV19 to TRBJ1-5; TRBD1 aligns across 9 bases. The trim removed 7 bases at V and 2 bases at J, leaving 6 bases unmatched. The V gene's germline CDR1 is LNHDA and CDR2 SQIVND (reference sequence). The CDR3 extends over 15 amino acids. CDR3: CASKTGGWRNQPQHF. DNA of the CDR3: TGTGCCAGTAAAACAGGGGGCTGGCGCAATCAGCCCCAGCATTTT.

V gene TRBV4-1 combines with J gene TRBJ2-3, with a weak D call TRBD2 (5 bases). The CDR3 runs 17 residues. The ends were cut back, 4 bases at V and 4 bases at J, with 21 bases in the middle. The germline V gene encodes CDR1 MGHRA and CDR2 YSYEKL. The CDR3 bases are TGCGCCAGCAGCCTCCGCCCCCCCAGCGGTCTCGCAGATACGCAGTATTTT. Translation gives CASSLRPPSGLADTQYF.

CDR3 sequence reads: CASSLTGMSTEAFF. The DNA of the CDR3 is TGTGCCAGCAGTTTGACAGGGATGAGTACTGAAGCTTTCTTT. The chain is built from TRBV27 and TRBJ1-1, with 7 bases lining up with TRBD1. Per the germline V gene, CDR1 is MNHEY and CDR2 is SMNVEV (reference sequence). V was clipped by 3 bases and J by 5 bases; unmatched bases: 6. The CDR3 sequence is 14 residues long.

V is TRBV4-2 and J is TRBJ2-1, with 12 bases matching TRBD2. Trimming at V came to 1 base and at J to 4 bases, leaving 20 bases not matched to a gene. From germline, CDR1 is LGHNA and CDR2 YNFKEQ. CDR3 length: 22 amino acids. CDR3 sequence reads: CASSQGESVGPETSGGYNEQFF. DNA for the CDR3: TGTGCCAGCAGCCAAGGGGAGTCGGTAGGGCCCGAGACTAGCGGGGGTTACAATGAGCAGTTCTTC.

The rearrangement uses TRBV7-2 and TRBJ1-1; a weak D match, TRBD1 (5 bases). CDR1 is SGHTA and CDR2 is FQGNSA in the germline V gene. The CDR3 sequence is 16 residues long. V was cut by 3 bases and J by 0 bases, with 14 bases left in between. CDR3: CASSFWPGLMNTEAFF. Here the CDR3 DNA reads TGTGCCAGCAGCTTCTGGCCAGGGCTTATGAACACTGAAGCTTTCTTT.

V is TRBV15 and J is TRBJ2-6; no definite D call. CDR1 is LNHNV, CDR2 YYDKDF, per germline (reference sequence). The length of the CDR3 is 14 residues. Trimming cost V 5 bases and J 8 bases, with 13 bases left between them. For the CDR3, the DNA is TGTGCCACCAGCGTCGGTATCCATTCCAACGTCCTGACTTTC. It specifies CATSVGIHSNVLTF.

This clone is a singleton in its sample. V usage is TRBV19 and J usage is TRBJ1-2, with a weak D call TRBD1 (6 bases). Per the germline V gene, CDR1 is LNHDA and CDR2 is SQIVND (reference sequence). V lost 5 bases and J 4 bases, leaving 14 bases between the germline ends. The CDR3 runs to 14 residues. The CDR3 DNA follows: TGTGCCAGTAGTTCAACAGGGTTAGGCTATGGCTACACCTTC. Its protein is CASSSTGLGYGYTF.

This rearrangement joins TRBV7-2 to TRBJ2-3, with 14 bases identical to TRBD2. V lost 5 bases, J lost 3 bases, and 4 bases stayed unmatched. The germline gives CDR1 SGHTA, CDR2 FQGNSA. This CDR3 comprises 16 residues. DNA of the CDR3: TGTGCCAGCAGCCCGGGACTAGCGGGGGTTACAGATACGCAGTATTTT. Translation: CASSPGLAGVTDTQYF.

The rearrangement joins TRBV7-2 to TRBJ2-2, with TRBD1 identical over 8 bases. The CDR3 spans 15 residues. V trimming: 5 bases; J trimming: 2 bases; junction bases outside the gene matches: 4. The germline V gene has CDR1 SGHTA and CDR2 FQGNSA. The CDR3 bases are TGTGCCAGCAGCATCACAGGGGGAAACACCGGGGAGCTGTTTTTT. Translating it yields CASSITGGNTGELFF.

The chain is built from TRBV30 and TRBJ1-2; D remains ambiguous. The length of the CDR3 is 12 residues. V shed 0 bases and J shed 5 bases, with 7 bases lying between them. The V gene's germline CDR1 is GTSNPN and CDR2 SVGIG (reference sequence). The CDR3 here is CAWSVPGYGYTF. CDR3 coding DNA: TGTGCCTGGAGTGTACCCGGTTATGGCTACACCTTC.

The V call is TRBV30, the J call TRBJ1-2; 9 bases align to TRBD1. Looked up from germline, CDR1 is GTSNPN and CDR2 is SVGIG (reference sequence). The CDR3 length is 13 residues. V lost 3 bases, J lost 3 bases, and 2 bases stayed unmatched. CDR3 sequence (DNA): TGTGCCTGGAGCCGGGACAGGGACTATGGCTACACCTTC. Its translation: CAWSRDRDYGYTF.

The chain combines TRBV27 with TRBJ1-1; no reliable D call. This CDR3 has 14 amino acids. V was pared by 2 bases and J by 3 bases, with 10 bases between. Germline V lookup: CDR1 MNHEY, CDR2 SMNVEV (reference sequence). In DNA, the CDR3 is TGTGCCAGCAGTTTACGCGTGCGTGACACTGAAGCTTTCTTT. It yields the protein CASSLRVRDTEAFF.

The V and J genes are TRBV6-6 and TRBJ2-7, with TRBD1 as a possible D gene (6 bases). Germline CDR1 MNHNY, CDR2 SVGAGI (reference sequence). This CDR3 contains 15 residues. Between the trimmed V and J ends, which lost 6 bases and 0 bases, there was a span of 15 bases. The CDR3 DNA reads as TGTGCCAGCAGGCCAGCTACAGGGATCTCCTACGAGCAGTACTTC. Protein sequence: CASRPATGISYEQYF.

V and J are TRBV2 and TRBJ1-5; no firm D call. Germline CDR1 is SNHLY and CDR2 is FYNNEI. Trimming left V 5 bases short and J 0 bases short, with 5 bases between. The CDR3 has 13 residues. CDR3 bases: TGTGCCAGCAGTCCAAATAGCAATCAGCCCCAGCATTTT. Protein: CASSPNSNQPQHF.

The chain uses TRBV27 and TRBJ2-7; TRBD1 might be the D (6 bases). Trimming removed 3 bases from V and 4 bases from J, with 13 bases in between. CDR1 is MNHEY and CDR2 is SMNVEV in the germline V gene (reference sequence). CDR3 length equals 14 residues. The CDR3 region is CASSFQGLMYEQYF. CDR3 DNA sequence: TGTGCCAGCAGTTTCCAGGGGTTAATGTACGAGCAGTACTTC.

The V gene is TRBV28, the J gene TRBJ1-1; D is undetermined. The CDR3 totals 13 residues. Trimming shortened V by 4 bases and J by 7 bases, and 13 bases separated the two germline ends. The germline CDR1 and CDR2 sequences are MDHEN and SYDVKM. For the CDR3, the DNA is TGTGCCAGCAGTTCCCCCGAAGCCCGTGAAGCTTTCTTT. Translation: CASSSPEAREAFF.

This clone showed up just a few times. V and J are TRBV4-1 and TRBJ2-7; TRBD2 agrees at 9 bases. The trim removed 0 bases at V and 2 bases at J, leaving 5 bases unmatched. Germline V gene data show CDR1 as MGHRA and CDR2 as YSYEKL. The length of the CDR3 is 16 residues. The CDR3 protein is CASSQDQAGGAYEQYF. CDR3 DNA sequence: TGCGCCAGCAGCCAAGATCAAGCGGGGGGCGCCTACGAGCAGTACTTC.

This clone has just a few counts. The chain uses TRBV7-8 and TRBJ1-4, with D perhaps matching TRBD1 (5 bases). There are 16 residues in the CDR3. CDR1 and CDR2 from the germline V gene are SGHVS and FQNEAQ. V was clipped by 5 bases and J by 0 bases, with 13 bases between them. The CDR3 sequence: CASSVRIRATNEKLFF. The CDR3 bases are TGTGCCAGCAGCGTTCGGATCAGGGCAACTAATGAAAAACTGTTTTTT.

This clone has only a few counts. The chain links TRBV2 to TRBJ2-1; D possibly corresponds to TRBD2 (6 bases). The length of the CDR3 is 14 residues. Between the trimmed V and J ends, which lost 1 base and 6 bases, there was a span of 10 bases. Germline V CDR1 and CDR2: SNHLY, FYNNEI. The CDR3 spells CASSEGAGTNEQFF. CDR3 coding DNA: TGTGCCAGCAGTGAAGGGGCGGGGACCAATGAGCAGTTCTTC. Full variable domain (rest looked up from reference TRBV2 and TRBJ2-1): EPEVTQTPSHQVTQMGQEVILRCVPISNHLYFYWYRQILGQKVEFLVSFYNNEISEKSEIFDDQFSVERPDGSNFTLKIRSTKLEDSAMYFCASSEGAGTNEQFFGPGTRLTVL.

This clone was detected only a few times. The J gene is TRBJ1-4, the V gene TRBV4-1; TRBD1 matches at 8 bases. The CDR3 extends over 18 amino acids. V was clipped by 1 base and J by 2 bases; unmatched bases: 9. Germline CDR1 MGHRA, CDR2 YSYEKL. The CDR3 loop is CASSQAPRGPTTNEKLFF. CDR3 sequence (DNA): TGCGCCAGCAGCCAAGCTCCCAGGGGGCCCACCACTAATGAAAAACTGTTTTTT.

In this sample, this clone turned up a few times. The DNA for the CDR3 is TGTGCCAGCAGTGAGCGGGACAGGGACGAAAAACTGTTTTTT. Its translation is CASSERDRDEKLFF. The gene calls are TRBV2 and TRBJ1-4; TRBD1 aligns across 9 bases. V lost 3 bases, J lost 8 bases, and 4 bases stayed unmatched. The CDR3 contains 14 residues. Per the germline V gene, CDR1 is SNHLY and CDR2 is FYNNEI.

The rearrangement links TRBV28 to TRBJ1-2, with a weak D call TRBD1 (5 bases). V was clipped by 5 bases and J by 7 bases, with 11 bases between them. CDR3 length equals 12 residues. Per the germline V gene, CDR1 is MDHEN and CDR2 is SYDVKM. CDR3 sequence: CASSLKQAGYTF. CDR3 nucleotides: TGTGCCAGCAGTCTCAAACAGGCTGGCTACACCTTC.

The chain joins TRBV7-2 to TRBJ2-7, with 8 bases aligning to TRBD2. Germline lookup yields CDR1 SGHTA and CDR2 FQGNSA. The V and J ends lost 3 bases and 6 bases, in that order; junction bases with no gene match: 10. The CDR3 consists of 15 residues. The CDR3 spells CASSFLAGTLGEQYF. The CDR3 coding sequence is TGTGCCAGCAGCTTCTTAGCGGGGACCCTAGGCGAGCAGTACTTC. The variable domain in full, with the rest retrieved from reference TRBV7-2 and TRBJ2-7, is GAGVSQSPSNKVTEKGKDVELRCDPISGHTALYWYRQSLGQGLEFLIYFQGNSAPDKSGLPSDRFSAERTGGSVSTLTIQRTQQEDSAVYLCASSFLAGTLGEQYFGPGTRLTVT.

This chain joins TRBV5-1 and TRBJ1-6; no clear D. The germline V gene has CDR1 SGHRS and CDR2 YFSETQ. The CDR3 runs to 18 residues. Trimming left V 2 bases short and J 0 bases short, with 15 bases between. The DNA of the CDR3 is TGCGCCAGCAGCTTAGTGAGTGCCGGGGACTCCTATAATTCACCCCTCCACTTT. Translation gives CASSLVSAGDSYNSPLHF.

The rearrangement links TRBV9 to TRBJ1-1, with D maybe TRBD1 (5 bases). The CDR3 totals 14 residues. Deletions cut 1 base from V and 0 bases from J, with 7 bases between. Per the germline V gene, CDR1 is SGDLS and CDR2 is YYNGEE. As DNA, the CDR3 is TGTGCCAGCAGCGTACAGGGAATGAACACTGAAGCTTTCTTT. Its protein product is CASSVQGMNTEAFF.